The TCR beta chain described here comes from a study of blood T cell repertoires in COVID-19. As for the study in general: The cDNA or gDNA used as material had been derived from T cells, B-cell-depleted T cells, or PBMCs.

Study processing details: Reference gene primer amplification in the assay estimated nucleated cell counts. TCRdb keeps only in-frame clones here, not all; method: immunoSEQ multiplex PCR. The DNA was the basis for D and trimming; V, J and clone size are from that table. The data hold about 250,000 clones, with 65% to 85% observed a single time. This receptor was obtained from an elderly man with acute or convalescent COVID-19. Sequencing was done on a sample of peripheral blood.

DNA of the CDR3: TGTGCCAGCAGTGTAGAATTTGTCACGATTTCCAAAAACATTCAGTACTTC. Protein: CASSVEFVTISKNIQYF. The V gene is TRBV6-1, the J gene TRBJ2-4; the D is unclear. This CDR3 is 17 amino acids long. Per germline, CDR1 MNHNS and CDR2 SASEGT. V lost 4 bases and J lost 2, with 18 bases in between.